These T cell receptor beta chains were read from a single sample in a study of radiotherapy plus CTLA-4 blockade in lung cancer. Some clones are missing from TCRdb's copy, which holds only in-frame ones; the method was immunoSEQ multiplex PCR. Of about 60,000 clones detected, roughly four fifths appear once; the ten largest clones hold 4%. Here the sequenced sample was peripheral blood, taken from a patient treated with radiotherapy plus ipilimumab. Receptors originate from a human donor with non-small cell lung cancer who had a partial response to radiotherapy plus ipilimumab. The CDR3 runs from the conserved cysteine through the conserved F or W. D genes are given only for firm matches. Where a row states a size, it is once, few, many or the class of an expanded clone; other rows omit it.

D gene	V gene	J gene	clone size	CDR3 DNA	CDR3 protein
NA	TRBV18	TRBJ2-6	NA	TGTGCCAGCTCACCAAGAGCAGACAGGTCTGGGGCCAACGTCCTGACTTTC	CASSPRADRSGANVLTF
TRBD1	TRBV10-3	TRBJ2-5	NA	TGTGCCATCAGCCCGGACAGGGGGCGGGAGACCCAGTACTTC	CAISPDRGRETQYF
TRBD2	TRBV30	TRBJ2-1	NA	TGTGCCGGCCAGCTTTCGCGGGAGGTTAATGAGCAGTTCTTC	CAGQLSREVNEQFF
NA	TRBV4-1	TRBJ2-2	NA	TGCGCCAGCAGCCAAGTGGGGACAAACTTAGGGGAGCTGTTTTTT	CASSQVGTNLGELFF
NA	TRBV6-5	TRBJ2-6	NA	TGTGCCAGCAGAGGGGGGGTGACTGGGGCCAACGTCCTGACTTTC	CASRGGVTGANVLTF
NA	TRBV27	TRBJ2-2	NA	TGTGCCAGCAGTGCCGGGGGCGGGAGCCTGCACACCGGGGAGCTGTTTTTT	CASSAGGGSLHTGELFF
NA	TRBV18	TRBJ1-3	NA	TGTGCCAGCTCACCACTGGGACACACACTCTCTGGAAACACCATATATTTT	CASSPLGHTLSGNTIYF
NA	TRBV5-1	TRBJ2-1	NA	TGCGCCAGCAGCTTGGACCCGGGGTACAATGAGCAGTTCTTC	CASSLDPGYNEQFF
TRBD1	TRBV28	TRBJ1-1	few	TGTGCCAGCAGTCGACAGGGGGCGAGGGATGAAGCTTTCTTT	CASSRQGARDEAFF
TRBD2	TRBV2	TRBJ2-5	once	TGTGCCAGCAGTGAACGTCTAGCGGGAACCGGGACCCAGTACTTC	CASSERLAGTGTQYF
NA	TRBV5-1	TRBJ2-5	NA	TGCGCCAGCAGCTATTCGGGAGTGGGGGAGACCCAGTACTTC	CASSYSGVGETQYF
NA	TRBV6-4	TRBJ2-3	NA	TGTGCCAGCAGTTATACTGGGAGCGCAGATACGCAGTATTTT	CASSYTGSADTQYF
NA	TRBV7-6	TRBJ1-2	once	TGTGCCAGCAGCTTAGAAGCAGGGACAACTGGGGGCTACACCTTC	CASSLEAGTTGGYTF
NA	TRBV7-3	TRBJ2-1	NA	TGTGCCAGCAGCTTAATATCCAACACCCAATACAATGAGCAGTTCTTC	CASSLISNTQYNEQFF
TRBD1	TRBV30	TRBJ2-3	NA	TGTGCCTGGAGAGGACAGGGAAATACGCAGTATTTT	CAWRGQGNTQYF
TRBD2	TRBV14	TRBJ2-1	NA	TGTGCCAGCAGCCAAGATCCCCTCACTAGCGGGAGTAGAGATGAGCAGTTCTTC	CASSQDPLTSGSRDEQFF
NA	TRBV28	TRBJ2-1	NA	TGTGCCAGCCATAGAGGGACACTCTACAATGAGCAGTTCTTC	CASHRGTLYNEQFF
TRBD1	TRBV7-8	TRBJ1-3	few	TGTGCCAGCAGCCTCGACAGGGGTCGCTCTGGAAACACCATATATTTT	CASSLDRGRSGNTIYF
NA	TRBV6-1	TRBJ1-4	NA	TGTGCCAGCAGTGAAACCGATCCTGGAGAAGCAACTAATGAAAAACTGTTTTTT	CASSETDPGEATNEKLFF
TRBD2	TRBV5-6	TRBJ2-3	NA	TGTGCCAGCAGCTTGGCCGCGGGAGCCGGAACAGATACGCAGTATTTT	CASSLAAGAGTDTQYF
TRBD1	TRBV2	TRBJ2-2	few	TGTGCCAGCAGTTTGACAGGGGTGTCGGGGGAGCTGTTTTTT	CASSLTGVSGELFF
TRBD2	TRBV7-9	TRBJ2-1	NA	TGTGCCAGCAGCGTACCGGGACTAGGTGAAAATGAGCAGTTCTTC	CASSVPGLGENEQFF
NA	TRBV5-1	TRBJ1-1	medium-sized	TGCGCCAGCAGCTCAACAGGGCGTGACACTGAAGCTTTCTTT	CASSSTGRDTEAFF